This T cell receptor (beta chain) derives from a study of blood T cells in healthy people across ages. This CDR3 contains 15 residues. Points from the study as a whole: Naive T cell percentage showed a strong correlation with the diversity of TCR beta.

This clonotype was picked up a small number of times. Its specificity is unknown. Alongside a J-beta primer mix, a sample-barcoded 5' primer served in a second PCR lasting roughly 6 to 11 cycles. TCRdb redid the calling of the 5' RACE reads with MiXCR, one entry per CDR3 protein. The sample has fewer than 900,000 distinct CDR3 sequences, roughly 47% seen once. The origin of this receptor is a woman aged 55-70 years in good health. V is TRBV21-1 and J is TRBJ1-6; the D call of TRBD1 is as the table states it, not checked on the DNA. TRBV21-1 is a pseudogene segment. The sequenced material came from blood. The CDR3: CASSRRQGYNSPLHF. The DNA for the CDR3 is TGTGCCAGCAGCAGACGACAGGGCTATAATTCACCCCTCCACTTT.